Below, one T cell receptor beta chain is given with its context. Its cognate antigen has yet to be identified. Base qualities are not at hand, and no much larger clone is one base apart. The library relied on the immunoSEQ multiplex PCR assay. TCRdb stores this immuneACCESS table with in-frame sequences only. Part of the clones is absent; in the studies checked, under half of the shortfall reflects unresolved V genes, and no reason is known for the rest. Recorded for this sample are about 32,000 clones; approximately 89% of them occurred a single time. About 5.4% of the sample belongs to the ten largest clones. This sample is part of a study of T cell changes during pregnancy in multiple sclerosis (dated by TCRdb to between 2018 and 2021). About the study as a whole: Changes in the T cell repertoire over the course of pregnancy were examined in this study in women with multiple sclerosis.

The CDR3 goes from the cysteine to the phenylalanine over 17 residues. Only the CDR3 DNA stays, 51 bases, in frame from base 1. CDR1 MNHNS and CDR2 SASEGT were looked up in the germline V gene. Trimming costs V 3 bases and J 0 bases, and their ends lie 18 bases apart. The chain was built from TRBV6-1 and TRBJ2-7, with the D gene too uncertain to name. The sample consisted of CD8+ T cells from peripheral blood mononuclear cells, taken in the first trimester of pregnancy. This TCR was recovered from a female donor with multiple sclerosis, enrolled in a pregnancy study. The CDR3 region reads CASSDLSVGGYSYEQYF. The DNA sequence reads TGTGCCAGCAGTGACCTCTCGGTAGGCGGATACTCCTACGAGCAGTACTTC.